What follows are 3 T cell receptor beta chains derived from one specimen sequenced in a study of blood T cell repertoires in COVID-19. Clones were read by immunoSEQ multiplex PCR, and TCRdb kept only the in-frame ones, dropping some. The table records under 250,000 clones, less than 85% of them present only once. Sequencing used peripheral blood. These receptors all stem from an older woman with active or convalescent COVID-19.

The chain is built from TRBV5-1 and TRBJ2-1, with D possibly matching TRBD2 (6 bases). Between the trimmed V and J ends, which lost 3 bases and 7 bases, there was a span of 20 bases. The germline V gene encodes CDR1 SGHRS and CDR2 YFSETQ. The CDR3 covers 16 residues. CDR3 in amino acids: CASSWAGPAGGNEQFF. CDR3 sequence (DNA): TGCGCCAGCAGCTGGGCAGGGCCCGCCGGGGGAAATGAGCAGTTCTTC.

This clone showed up just once. The J gene is TRBJ2-5, the V gene TRBV11-2, with D possibly TRBD2 on 6 matching bases. Between the trimmed V and J ends, which lost 5 bases and 6 bases, there was a span of 19 bases. Germline V gene sequence: CDR1 SGHAT, CDR2 FQNNGV. The CDR3 loop spans 15 amino acids. CDR3 nucleotides: TGTGCCAGCAGCAAAAGCCGGGACTCCCCGCAGACCCAGTACTTC. Protein sequence: CASSKSRDSPQTQYF.

This sequence joins TRBV28 and TRBJ2-7, with D unclear. V was shortened by 9 bases and J by 2 bases, with 11 bases between the two germline ends. This CDR3 region has 12 residues. Germline V CDR1 and CDR2: MDHEN, SYDVKM. The CDR3 DNA reads as TGTGCCAGTGACGATGGGCCCTACGAGCAGTACTTC. It is translated as CASDDGPYEQYF.